Presented here are 18 T cell receptor beta chains from one specimen sequenced in a study of T-cell reconstitution after alpha-beta-depleted transplantation in children. Preparing the TCRbeta library involved the use of unique molecular identifiers. One entry per CDR3 protein results from TCRdb running MiXCR on the PCR reads. Of around 580,000 distinct CDR3 sequences in the sample, under 25% are singletons; the top ten hold around 14%. The input for sequencing was PBMCs, mostly from graft donor cells, taken 360 days after TCRalphabeta/CD19-depleted stem cell transplant. These TCRs come from a boy younger than two who had a stem cell transplant for acute myeloid leukemia, so the T cells may come from the graft donor.

This clonotype occurred many times. The V and J genes are TRBV20-1 and TRBJ1-1; TRBD1 matches 7 bases. The CDR3 covers 14 residues. CDR1 is DFQATT and CDR2 is SNEGSKA in the germline V gene (reference sequence). V was pared by 6 bases and J by 4 bases, with 11 bases of the junction left unmatched. CDR3: CSAFKRQGRTEAFF. The CDR3 bases are TGCAGTGCATTTAAACGACAGGGACGCACTGAAGCTTTCTTT.

The chain recombines TRBV13 with TRBJ2-5; perhaps TRBD1 as D (5 bases). Germline V gene sequence: CDR1 PRHDT, CDR2 FYEKMQ (reference sequence). The V and J ends lost 5 bases and 2 bases respectively, with 15 bases between them. CDR3 size: 15 residues. The CDR3 reads CASSRSTVSQETQYF. The CDR3 DNA sequence: TGTGCCAGCAGCCGCTCGACAGTGTCTCAAGAGACCCAGTACTTC.

The rearrangement uses TRBV20-1 and TRBJ2-3, with D possibly TRBD2 on 5 matching bases. V was cut by 0 bases and J by 6 bases, with 19 bases left in between. This CDR3 contains 16 residues. CDR1 and CDR2 (germline): DFQATT, SNEGSKA (reference sequence). CDR3 sequence (DNA): TGCAGTGCTAGAGATGGAGCGGCTGTTCGGCTCGATACGCAGTATTTT. This translates into CSARDGAAVRLDTQYF.

This clonotype showed up just a few times. The genes are TRBV20-1 and TRBJ1-6; D unresolved. CDR1 and CDR2 from the germline V gene are DFQATT and SNEGSKA (reference sequence). V was cut by 5 bases and J by 6 bases, with 11 bases left in between. CDR3 size: 13 residues. CDR3 bases: TGCAGTGCTCTGTGGACGGGTAATTCACCCCTCCACTTT. Its protein is CSALWTGNSPLHF.

V usage is TRBV15 and J usage is TRBJ1-1; 7 positions agree with TRBD1. Trimming at V came to 0 bases and at J to 5 bases, leaving 6 bases not matched to a gene. This CDR3 has 15 amino acids. The V gene's germline CDR1 is LNHNV and CDR2 YYDKDF (reference sequence). The CDR3, as DNA: TGTGCCACCAGCAGAGATAGGGCAGGGGGGACTGAAGCTTTCTTT. Protein product: CATSRDRAGGTEAFF.

This clonotype appeared a few times. J is TRBJ2-5 and V is TRBV5-1; TRBD1 agrees at 8 bases. Trimming removed 3 bases from V and 2 bases from J; junction bases left unmatched: 3. This CDR3 has 14 residues. Germline V gene lookup returns CDR1 SGHRS and CDR2 YFSETQ. The DNA for the CDR3 is TGCGCCAGCAGCTGGGACAGGAATCAAGAGACCCAGTACTTC. Amino acids: CASSWDRNQETQYF. The complete variable domain, with remaining parts taken from reference TRBV5-1 and TRBJ2-5, reads KAGVTQTPRYLIKTRGQQVTLSCSPISGHRSVSWYQQTPGQGLQFLFEYFSETQRNKGNFPGRFSGRQFSNSRSEMNVSTLELGDSALYLCASSWDRNQETQYFGPGTRLLVL.

V gene TRBV5-6 combines with J gene TRBJ2-4; D tentatively fits TRBD1 or TRBD2 (6 bases each). Trimming shortened V by 4 bases and J by 0 bases, and 20 bases separated the two germline ends. The CDR3 spans 18 residues. The germline CDR1 and CDR2 sequences are SGHDT and YYEEEE. As DNA, the CDR3 is TGTGCCAGCAGCCTGTGGGGGGCGGGGATACTAGCCAAAAACATTCAGTACTTC. Amino acid sequence: CASSLWGAGILAKNIQYF.

In DNA form, the CDR3 reads TGTGCCAGCAGCTTCCTCTACCCGGGACAAAACTCTGGGGCCAACGTCCTGACTTTC. This codes for CASSFLYPGQNSGANVLTF. The genes are TRBV5-6 and TRBJ2-6; the D gene is possibly TRBD1 (6 bases). The germline V gene encodes CDR1 SGHDT and CDR2 YYEEEE. This CDR3 contains 19 residues. Trimming pared 2 bases from V and 0 bases from J, leaving 18 bases between.

This clonotype was seen at least ten times. The chain joins TRBV5-6 to TRBJ2-7, with D unresolved. V gave up 4 bases and J gave up 4 bases, with 18 bases separating them. CDR3 size: 15 residues. Per germline, CDR1 SGHDT and CDR2 YYEEEE. CDR3 loop: CASSPGRAGQYEQYV. The CDR3 DNA reads TGTGCCAGCAGCCCCGGCCGGGCCGGGCAATACGAGCAGTACGTC.

The rearrangement joins TRBV4-3 to TRBJ2-3, with D possibly matching TRBD1 (6 bases). This CDR3 is 15 amino acids long. Germline CDR1 LGHNA, CDR2 YSLEER. The V end was cut by 3 bases, the J end by 0 bases, with 10 bases between. The CDR3 spells CASSQGARSTDTQYF. In DNA form, the CDR3 reads TGCGCCAGCAGCCAGGGGGCGCGAAGCACAGATACGCAGTATTTT.

This clonotype came up a few times. The chain links TRBV11-1 to TRBJ2-5; the D is unclear. The ends were cut back, 4 bases at V and 1 base at J, with 13 bases in the middle. Germline CDR1 and CDR2: SGHAT and FQDESV (reference sequence). This CDR3 is built from 15 residues. Here the CDR3 DNA reads TGTGCCAGCAGCTCCCGGACGGAACCCCAAGAGACCCAGTACTTC. Its protein product is CASSSRTEPQETQYF.

This clonotype was observed many times. This sequence joins TRBV12-3 or TRBV12-4 and TRBJ2-3; tentatively, D is TRBD2 (6 bases). The CDR3 is made up of 17 amino acids. Between the trimmed V and J ends, which lost 1 base and 6 bases, there was a span of 20 bases. The CDR3 DNA reads TGTGCCAGCAGTTTAGGCAACGGACTACTTTCCCCGGATACGCAGTATTTT. Amino acids: CASSLGNGLLSPDTQYF.

This rearrangement joins TRBV12-3 or TRBV12-4 to TRBJ2-3; the match to TRBD2 covers 10 bases. V lost 11 bases, J lost 8 bases, and 16 bases stayed unmatched. This CDR3 spans 15 amino acids. The CDR3, as DNA: TGTGCCTCGCGGAGTGGGAGCGGGGGGGCCATTACGCAGTATTTT. It is translated as CASRSGSGGAITQYF.

This sequence joins TRBV20-1 and TRBJ2-5; 7 bases are shared with TRBD1. Per germline, CDR1 DFQATT and CDR2 SNEGSKA (reference sequence). V lost 4 bases to trimming and J lost 6 bases; unmatched junction nucleotides: 17. This CDR3 is 16 amino acids long. The CDR3 loop is CSATRPVGTGVKTQYF. As DNA, the CDR3 is TGCAGTGCTACCCGCCCGGTCGGAACAGGGGTGAAGACCCAGTACTTC.

The chain combines TRBV5-1 with TRBJ2-3, with 8 bases matching TRBD2. Germline values: CDR1 SGHRS, CDR2 YFSETQ. V lost 1 base and J lost 2; bases outside the gene matches: 3. CDR3 length equals 15 residues. The CDR3 DNA reads as TGCGCCAGCAGCTTGTGGACTAGCCACACAGATACGCAGTATTTT. Its translation: CASSLWTSHTDTQYF.

The rearrangement uses TRBV7-6 and TRBJ2-7; the D gene is possibly TRBD1 (7 bases). V lost 5 bases, J lost 7 bases, and 21 bases lay in between. Germline-derived CDR1 and CDR2 are SGHVS and FNYEAQ. This CDR3 has 15 residues. CDR3 coding DNA: TGTGCCAGCAGCCCTAACCTCGTCCAGGGGGGAGAGCAGTACTTC. It encodes CASSPNLVQGGEQYF.

The rearrangement links TRBV6-5 to TRBJ2-5; possible D gene TRBD1, 6 bases. V was trimmed by 2 bases and J by 3 bases, leaving 16 bases between them. Germline lookup yields CDR1 MNHEY and CDR2 SVGAGI. The CDR3 is 16 amino acids. The CDR3 DNA is TGTGCCAGCAGTTACAGGGTAATGAACAGGGAAGAGACCCAGTACTTC. As protein: CASSYRVMNREETQYF.

The sample holds a few counts of this clonotype. The chain has TRBV6-2 or TRBV6-3 and TRBJ2-5; D is unclear. The length of the CDR3 is 12 residues. CDR1 is MNHEY, CDR2 SVGEGT, per germline. Trimming cost V 2 bases and J 7 bases, with 8 bases left between them. The CDR3 sequence is CASSYADGTQYF. The CDR3, as DNA: TGTGCCAGCAGTTACGCGGACGGGACCCAGTACTTC.